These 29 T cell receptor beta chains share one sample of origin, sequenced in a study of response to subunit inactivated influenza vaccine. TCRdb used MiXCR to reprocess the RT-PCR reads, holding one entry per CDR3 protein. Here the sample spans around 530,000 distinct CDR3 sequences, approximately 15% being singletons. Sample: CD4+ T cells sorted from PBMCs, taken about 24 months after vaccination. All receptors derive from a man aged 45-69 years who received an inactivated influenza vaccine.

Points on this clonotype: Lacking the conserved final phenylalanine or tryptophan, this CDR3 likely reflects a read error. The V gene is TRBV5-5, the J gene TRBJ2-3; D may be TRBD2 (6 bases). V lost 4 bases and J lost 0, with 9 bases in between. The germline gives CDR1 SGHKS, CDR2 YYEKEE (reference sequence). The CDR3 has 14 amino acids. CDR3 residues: CASSTGTSTDTQYL. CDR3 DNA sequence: TGTGCCAGCAGCACGGGGACTAGCACAGATACGCAGTATTTA.

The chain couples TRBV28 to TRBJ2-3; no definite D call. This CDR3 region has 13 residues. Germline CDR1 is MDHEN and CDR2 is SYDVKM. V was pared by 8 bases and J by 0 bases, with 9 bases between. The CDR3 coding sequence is TGTGCCAGCTATAGACCTAGCACAGATACGCAGTATTTT. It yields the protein CASYRPSTDTQYF.

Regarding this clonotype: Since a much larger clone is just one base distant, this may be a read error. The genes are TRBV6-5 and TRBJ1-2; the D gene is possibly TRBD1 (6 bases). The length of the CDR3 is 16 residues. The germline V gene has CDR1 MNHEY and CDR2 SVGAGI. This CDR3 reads CARSYRSTRTASRYTF. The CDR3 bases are TGTGCCAGGAGTTACCGATCGACACGGACAGCAAGTCGCTACACCTTC.

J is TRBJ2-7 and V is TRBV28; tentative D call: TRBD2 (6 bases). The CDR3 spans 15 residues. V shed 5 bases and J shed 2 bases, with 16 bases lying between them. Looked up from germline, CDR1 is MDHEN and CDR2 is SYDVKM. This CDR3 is CASSPPGRPPYEQYF. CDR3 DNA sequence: TGTGCCAGCAGTCCCCCGGGGAGGCCCCCCTACGAGCAGTACTTC.

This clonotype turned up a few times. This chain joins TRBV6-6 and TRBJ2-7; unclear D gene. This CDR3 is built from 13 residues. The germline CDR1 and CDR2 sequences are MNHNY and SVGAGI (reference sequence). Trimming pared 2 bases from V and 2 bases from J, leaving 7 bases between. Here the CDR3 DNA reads TGTGCCAGCAGTTACCTCCGGGCCTACGAGCAGTACTTC. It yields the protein CASSYLRAYEQYF.

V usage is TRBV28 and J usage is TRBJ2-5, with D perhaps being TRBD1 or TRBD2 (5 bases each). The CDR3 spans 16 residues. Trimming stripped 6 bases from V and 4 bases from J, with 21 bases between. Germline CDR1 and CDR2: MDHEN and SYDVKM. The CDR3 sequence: CASRQGRVFRGETQYF. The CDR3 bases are TGTGCCAGCAGGCAAGGGCGGGTTTTTAGGGGAGAGACCCAGTACTTC.

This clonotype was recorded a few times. CDR3 bases: TGTGCCAGCAGCGTAGCTAGCGGGAGCACAGATACGCAGTATTTT. This translates into CASSVASGSTDTQYF. The chain couples TRBV9 to TRBJ2-3; 8 bases are shared with TRBD2. The V and J ends lost 0 bases and 0 bases, in that order; junction bases with no gene match: 0. The CDR3 loop spans 15 amino acids. Germline V lookup: CDR1 SGDLS, CDR2 YYNGEE.

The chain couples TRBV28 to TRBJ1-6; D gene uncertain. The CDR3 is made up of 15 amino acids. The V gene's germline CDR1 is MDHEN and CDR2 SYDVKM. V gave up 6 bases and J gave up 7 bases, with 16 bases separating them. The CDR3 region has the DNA TGTGCCAGCAGAATCACCACGTTCATGAATTCACCCCTCCACTTT. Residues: CASRITTFMNSPLHF. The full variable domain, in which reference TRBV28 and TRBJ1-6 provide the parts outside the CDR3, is DVKVTQSSRYLVKRTGEKVFLECVQDMDHENMFWYRQDPGLGLRLIYFSYDVKMKEKGDIPEGYSVSREKKERFSLILESASTNQTSMYLCASRITTFMNSPLHFGNGTRLTVT.

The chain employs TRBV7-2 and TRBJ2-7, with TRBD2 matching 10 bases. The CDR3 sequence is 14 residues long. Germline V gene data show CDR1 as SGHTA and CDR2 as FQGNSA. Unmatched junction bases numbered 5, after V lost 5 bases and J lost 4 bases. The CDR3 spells CASSTSGGGYEQYF. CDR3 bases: TGTGCCAGCAGCACAAGCGGGGGGGGTTACGAGCAGTACTTC.

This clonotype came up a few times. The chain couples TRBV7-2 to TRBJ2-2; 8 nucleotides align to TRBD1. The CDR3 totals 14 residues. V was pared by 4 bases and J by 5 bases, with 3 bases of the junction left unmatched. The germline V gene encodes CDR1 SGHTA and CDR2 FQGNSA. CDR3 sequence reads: CASSYGQGTGELFF. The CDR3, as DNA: TGTGCCAGCAGCTACGGACAGGGAACCGGGGAGCTGTTTTTT.

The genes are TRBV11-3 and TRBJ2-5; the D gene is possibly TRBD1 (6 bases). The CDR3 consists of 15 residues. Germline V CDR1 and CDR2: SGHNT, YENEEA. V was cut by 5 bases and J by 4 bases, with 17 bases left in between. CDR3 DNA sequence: TGTGCCAGCAGCGCCGGAGGACAGTCATTAGAGACCCAGTACTTC. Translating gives CASSAGGQSLETQYF.

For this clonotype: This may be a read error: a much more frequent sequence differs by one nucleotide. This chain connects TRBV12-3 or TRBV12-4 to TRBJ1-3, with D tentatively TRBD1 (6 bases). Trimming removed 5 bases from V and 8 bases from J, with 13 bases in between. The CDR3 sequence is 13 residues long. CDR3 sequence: CASSLPTGDTIYF. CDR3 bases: TGTGCCAGCAGTCTTCCGACAGGAGACACCATATATTTT.

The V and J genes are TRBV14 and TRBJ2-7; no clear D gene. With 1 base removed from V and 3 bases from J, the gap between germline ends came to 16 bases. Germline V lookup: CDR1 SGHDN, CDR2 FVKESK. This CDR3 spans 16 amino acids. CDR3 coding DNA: TGTGCCAGCAGCCAAGGGGGTCGACGGAATTACTACGAGCAGTACTTC. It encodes CASSQGGRRNYYEQYF.

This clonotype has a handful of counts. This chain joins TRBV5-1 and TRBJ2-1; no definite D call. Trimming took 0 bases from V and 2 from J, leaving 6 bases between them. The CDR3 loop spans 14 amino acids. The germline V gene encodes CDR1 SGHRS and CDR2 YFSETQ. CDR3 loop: CASSLAETYNEQFF. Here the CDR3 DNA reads TGCGCCAGCAGCTTGGCCGAAACCTACAATGAGCAGTTCTTC. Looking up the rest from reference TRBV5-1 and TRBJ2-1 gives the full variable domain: KAGVTQTPRYLIKTRGQQVTLSCSPISGHRSVSWYQQTPGQGLQFLFEYFSETQRNKGNFPGRFSGRQFSNSRSEMNVSTLELGDSALYLCASSLAETYNEQFFGPGTRLTVL.

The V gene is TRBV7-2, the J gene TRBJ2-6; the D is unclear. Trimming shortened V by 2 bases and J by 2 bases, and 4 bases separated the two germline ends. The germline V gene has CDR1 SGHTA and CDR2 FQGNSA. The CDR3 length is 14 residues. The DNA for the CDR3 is TGTGCCAGCAGCTTACGTCCTGGGGCCAACGTCCTGACTTTC. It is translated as CASSLRPGANVLTF.

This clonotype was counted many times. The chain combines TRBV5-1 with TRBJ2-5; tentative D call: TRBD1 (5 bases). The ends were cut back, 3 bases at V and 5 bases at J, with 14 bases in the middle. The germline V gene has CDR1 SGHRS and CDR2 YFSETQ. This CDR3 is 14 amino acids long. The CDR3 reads CASSSDTVFETQYF. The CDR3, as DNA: TGCGCCAGCAGCTCGGACACGGTCTTTGAGACCCAGTACTTC.

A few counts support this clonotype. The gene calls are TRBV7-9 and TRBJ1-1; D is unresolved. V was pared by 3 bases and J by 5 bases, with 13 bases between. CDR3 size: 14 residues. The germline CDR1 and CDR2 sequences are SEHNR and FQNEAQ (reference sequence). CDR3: CASSLGAVGTEAFF. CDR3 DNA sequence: TGTGCCAGCAGCTTGGGTGCGGTGGGGACTGAAGCTTTCTTT.

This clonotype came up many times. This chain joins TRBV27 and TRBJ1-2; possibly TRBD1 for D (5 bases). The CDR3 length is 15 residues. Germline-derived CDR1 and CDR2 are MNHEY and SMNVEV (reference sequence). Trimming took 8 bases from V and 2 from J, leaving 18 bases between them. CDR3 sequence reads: CASGGPSSRNYGYTF. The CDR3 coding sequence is TGTGCCAGCGGGGGACCCAGTAGTAGGAACTATGGCTACACCTTC.

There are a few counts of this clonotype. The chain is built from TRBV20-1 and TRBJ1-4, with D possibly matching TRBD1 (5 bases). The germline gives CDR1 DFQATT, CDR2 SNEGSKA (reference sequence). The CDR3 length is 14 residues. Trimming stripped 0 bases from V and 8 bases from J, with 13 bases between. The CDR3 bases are TGCAGTGCTAGAGATCCCAGGGCAGGCGAAAAACTGTTTTTT. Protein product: CSARDPRAGEKLFF.

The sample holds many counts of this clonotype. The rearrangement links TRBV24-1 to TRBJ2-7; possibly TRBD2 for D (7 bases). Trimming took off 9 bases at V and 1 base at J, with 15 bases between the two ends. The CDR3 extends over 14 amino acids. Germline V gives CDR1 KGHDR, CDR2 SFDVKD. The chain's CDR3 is CATSNREGSYEQYF. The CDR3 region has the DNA TGTGCCACCTCAAACAGGGAGGGATCCTACGAGCAGTACTTC.

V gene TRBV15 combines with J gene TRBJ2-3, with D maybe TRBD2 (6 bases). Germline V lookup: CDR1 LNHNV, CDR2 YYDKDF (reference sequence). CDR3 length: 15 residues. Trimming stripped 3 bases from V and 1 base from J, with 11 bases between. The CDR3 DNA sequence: TGTGCCACCAGCAGTACCGGACTACGCACAGATACGCAGTATTTT. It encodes CATSSTGLRTDTQYF.

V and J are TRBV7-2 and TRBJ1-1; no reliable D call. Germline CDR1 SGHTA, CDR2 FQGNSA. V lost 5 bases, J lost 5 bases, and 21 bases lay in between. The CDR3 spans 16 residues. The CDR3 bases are TGTGCCAGCAGCCCGTCTGGAGGCGGGTATGGGACTGAAGCTTTCTTT. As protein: CASSPSGGGYGTEAFF.

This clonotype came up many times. CDR3 sequence (DNA): TGCAGTGCTAGAGATCTCCGCCTTACCGGGGAGCTGTTTTTT. Translating it yields CSARDLRLTGELFF. The chain employs TRBV20-1 and TRBJ2-2; D uncertain. The V gene's germline CDR1 is DFQATT and CDR2 SNEGSKA (reference sequence). The CDR3 length is 14 residues. The V gene lost 0 bases and the J gene lost 5 bases, with 10 bases spanning the gap.

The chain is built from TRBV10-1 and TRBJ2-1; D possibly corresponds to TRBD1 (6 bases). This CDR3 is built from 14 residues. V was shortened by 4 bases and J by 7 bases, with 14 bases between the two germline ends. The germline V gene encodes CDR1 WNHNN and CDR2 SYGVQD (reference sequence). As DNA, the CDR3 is TGCGCCAGCAGTGTCCCAGGGGTTTGGAATGAGCAGTTCTTC. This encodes CASSVPGVWNEQFF.

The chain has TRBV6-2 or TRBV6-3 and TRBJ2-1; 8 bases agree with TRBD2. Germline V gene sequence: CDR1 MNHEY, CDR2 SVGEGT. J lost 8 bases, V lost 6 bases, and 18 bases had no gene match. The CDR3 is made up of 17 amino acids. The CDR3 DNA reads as TGTGCCAGCAGACCGCGGACGTTAGCGGGATTCGAGGATGAGCAGTTCTTC. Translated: CASRPRTLAGFEDEQFF.

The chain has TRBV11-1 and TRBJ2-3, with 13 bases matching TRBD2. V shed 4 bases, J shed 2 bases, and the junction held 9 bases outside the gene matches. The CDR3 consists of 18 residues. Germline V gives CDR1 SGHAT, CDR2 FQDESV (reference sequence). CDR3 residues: CASSYGTSGKIVTDTQYF. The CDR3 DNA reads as TGTGCCAGCAGCTACGGGACTAGCGGGAAGATAGTCACAGATACGCAGTATTTT.

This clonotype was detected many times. CDR3 nucleotide sequence: TGTGCCACTAAGGAAGGTAGCACAGATACGCAGTATTTT. It codes for CATKEGSTDTQYF. This chain links TRBV15 with TRBJ2-3; no definite D call. With 9 bases removed from V and 0 bases from J, the gap between germline ends came to 10 bases. The CDR3 runs to 13 residues. Germline V gene data show CDR1 as LNHNV and CDR2 as YYDKDF (reference sequence).

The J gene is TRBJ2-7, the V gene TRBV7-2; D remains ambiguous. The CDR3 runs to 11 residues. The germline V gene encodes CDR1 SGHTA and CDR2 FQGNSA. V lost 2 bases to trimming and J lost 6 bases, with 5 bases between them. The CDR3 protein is CASSLIAEQYF. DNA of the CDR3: TGTGCCAGCAGCTTAATTGCCGAGCAGTACTTC.

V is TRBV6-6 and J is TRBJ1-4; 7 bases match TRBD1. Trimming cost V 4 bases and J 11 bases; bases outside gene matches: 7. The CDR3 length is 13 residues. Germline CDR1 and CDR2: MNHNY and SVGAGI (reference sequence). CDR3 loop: CASSFTGEGKLFF. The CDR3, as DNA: TGTGCCAGCAGTTTCACAGGGGAAGGGAAACTGTTTTTT.